These 31 T cell receptor beta chains originate from one sample sequenced in a study of neurological immune-mediated disorders. TCRdb fed the 5' RACE reads into MiXCR, producing one record per CDR3 protein. The table lists 40,000 to 45,000 distinct CDR3 sequences, about 6% of them singletons. What was sequenced was CD4+ T cells from blood. Source of these receptors: a middle-aged woman in good health.

The table lists this clonotype with many counts. This may stem from a read error, because a much larger clone lies one nucleotide away. The conserved closing phenylalanine or tryptophan is absent in this CDR3, likely reflecting a read error. The chain is built from TRBV7-6 and TRBJ2-7; D gene uncertain. The V end was cut by 2 bases, the J end by 8 bases, with 19 bases between. The CDR3 length is 15 residues. Per germline, CDR1 SGHVS and CDR2 FNYEAQ. The CDR3 spells CASSLLGGEPTKQYS. CDR3 DNA sequence: TGTGCCAGCAGCTTATTGGGCGGAGAACCTACGAAGCAGTACTCC.

This clonotype was recorded many times. This chain links TRBV6-1 with TRBJ1-2; 7 bases match TRBD1. This CDR3 has 15 amino acids. Germline V CDR1 and CDR2: MNHNS, SASEGT. CDR3 sequence: CATALLKGQNYGYTF. The CDR3 nucleotides are TGTGCTACAGCCCTACTAAAGGGACAGAACTATGGCTACACCTTC.

This clonotype was picked up many times. The chain has TRBV7-9 and TRBJ2-2; D call uncertain. The V end lost 2 bases, the J end lost 0 bases, and 7 bases lay between the germline ends. CDR1 SEHNR and CDR2 FQNEAQ come from the germline V gene (reference sequence). The CDR3 runs 15 residues. The CDR3 sequence is CASSLRGANTGELFF. Here the CDR3 DNA reads TGTGCCAGCAGCTTACGTGGTGCGAACACCGGGGAGCTGTTTTTT.

This clonotype was seen at least ten times. CDR3 loop: CSAGDARSGANVLTF. CDR3 DNA sequence: TGCAGTGCGGGGGACGCCCGCTCTGGGGCCAACGTCCTGACTTTC. V is TRBV20-1 and J is TRBJ2-6; possibly TRBD1 or TRBD2 for D (5 bases each). The germline gives CDR1 DFQATT, CDR2 SNEGSKA (reference sequence). The V gene lost 6 bases and the J gene lost 0 bases, with 12 bases spanning the gap. There are 15 residues in the CDR3.

This clonotype was counted at least ten times. The V call is TRBV28, the J call TRBJ2-5; either TRBD1 or TRBD2 may fit D (6 bases each). V lost 6 bases, J lost 4 bases, and 12 bases lay in between. The length of the CDR3 is 13 residues. Germline V lookup: CDR1 MDHEN, CDR2 SYDVKM. The CDR3 reads CASREQGGETQYF. In DNA, the CDR3 is TGTGCCAGCAGGGAACAGGGAGGAGAGACCCAGTACTTC.

This clonotype appeared many times. The V gene is TRBV20-1, the J gene TRBJ1-1; D is uncertain. Trimming removed 4 bases from V and 1 base from J, with 7 bases in between. Germline-derived CDR1 and CDR2 are DFQATT and SNEGSKA (reference sequence). CDR3 length: 12 amino acids. CDR3 loop: CSAISGNTEAFF. DNA for the CDR3: TGCAGTGCTATCTCTGGGAACACTGAAGCTTTCTTT.

This clonotype was seen at least ten times. The rearrangement uses TRBV11-2 and TRBJ1-1, with D perhaps matching TRBD1 (6 bases). Trimming removed 5 bases at V and 7 bases at J, with 14 bases between. The germline CDR1 and CDR2 sequences are SGHAT and FQNNGV. This CDR3 has 13 residues. The CDR3 region has the DNA TGTGCCAGCAGCCGGGGGCGGGCGGGTGAAGCTTTCTTT. It yields the protein CASSRGRAGEAFF.

This clonotype was seen at least ten times. This rearrangement joins TRBV27 to TRBJ1-2, with D maybe TRBD1 (6 bases). The CDR3 has 14 amino acids. Germline CDR1 and CDR2: MNHEY and SMNVEV (reference sequence). V was shortened by 5 bases and J by 13 bases, with 23 bases between the two germline ends. Here the CDR3 reads CASSPEGGFLNPTF. The CDR3 nucleotides are TGTGCCAGCAGTCCCGAGGGGGGATTCCTAAATCCCACCTTC.

This clonotype was seen at least ten times. The CDR3 DNA is TGTGCCAGCAGCTTGGTTCAGGGCGGCCAAGAGACCCAGTACTTC. Its translation: CASSLVQGGQETQYF. The chain uses TRBV5-6 and TRBJ2-5, with a tentative D call TRBD1 (5 bases). V gave up 0 bases and J gave up 1 base, with 10 bases separating them. In germline, CDR1 is SGHDT, CDR2 YYEEEE. This CDR3 is 15 amino acids long.

This clonotype was seen repeatedly, ten times or more. This rearrangement joins TRBV6-1 to TRBJ2-7; TRBD1 or TRBD2 may be the D gene (6 bases each). V was trimmed by 8 bases and J by 6 bases, leaving 20 bases between them. This CDR3 comprises 14 residues. CDR1 is MNHNS, CDR2 SASEGT, per germline. For the CDR3, the DNA is TGTGCCAGCGGACCCTTACAGGGAGGAGGCGAGCAGTACTTC. The encoded protein is CASGPLQGGGEQYF.

This clonotype was detected many times. The rearrangement joins TRBV7-2 to TRBJ2-6, with D possibly being TRBD2 (6 bases). Germline loops: CDR1 SGHTA, CDR2 FQGNSA. The length of the CDR3 is 17 residues. V shed 5 bases and J shed 0 bases, with 14 bases lying between them. CDR3 nucleotides: TGTGCCAGCAGCCAGGGAATGACTAGCTCTGGGGCCAACGTCCTGACTTTC. Translating gives CASSQGMTSSGANVLTF.

This clonotype was recorded many times. The gene calls are TRBV9 and TRBJ2-7; perhaps TRBD1 as D (6 bases). Trimming stripped 0 bases from V and 3 bases from J, with 10 bases between. The germline V gene has CDR1 SGDLS and CDR2 YYNGEE. This CDR3 has 14 residues. CDR3 region: CASSVGGQSYEQYF. CDR3 coding DNA: TGTGCCAGCAGCGTAGGGGGACAAAGCTACGAGCAGTACTTC.

This clonotype was found many times. The rearrangement joins TRBV27 to TRBJ1-5, with a weak D call TRBD1 (6 bases). Germline values: CDR1 MNHEY, CDR2 SMNVEV (reference sequence). The CDR3 runs 18 residues. The V and J ends lost 6 bases and 0 bases respectively, with 21 bases between them. The CDR3 DNA is TGTGCCAGCAGAAAACAGGGTTCGGGGCATGTTAGCAATCAGCCCCAGCATTTT. Its translation is CASRKQGSGHVSNQPQHF.

A remark on this clonotype: The junction differs from germline at one of its ends, possibly a read error. In DNA form, the CDR3 reads TGTGCCACCAGACTGGGGTCTGGGGAGCCGTTTTTT. Amino acids: CATRLGSGEPFF. The gene calls are TRBV24-1 and TRBJ2-2, with D perhaps TRBD2 (5 bases). Germline loops: CDR1 KGHDR, CDR2 SFDVKD. CDR3 size: 12 residues.

This clonotype was recorded at least ten times. The V and J genes are TRBV2 and TRBJ2-1, with 8 bases that match TRBD2. The junction had 4 bases not matched to a gene; V was cut back by 4 bases and J by 5 bases. This CDR3 spans 14 amino acids. Germline loops: CDR1 SNHLY, CDR2 FYNNEI. The CDR3 nucleotides read TGTGCCAGCAGTGCAACTAGCGGCAACAATGAGCAGTTCTTC. It is translated as CASSATSGNNEQFF.

V gene TRBV19 combines with J gene TRBJ2-1; no clear D gene. The germline V and J ends were trimmed by 5 bases and 8 bases, with 13 bases remaining between them. Germline-derived CDR1 and CDR2 are LNHDA and SQIVND (reference sequence). The CDR3 contains 13 residues. The CDR3 nucleotides read TGTGCCAGTAGTCGAGGTTTTGACGATGAGCAGTTCTTC. It translates to CASSRGFDDEQFF. Together with reference TRBV19 and TRBJ2-1, the CDR3 gives the full variable domain: DGGITQSPKYLFRKEGQNVTLSCEQNLNHDAMYWYRQDPGQGLRLIYYSQIVNDFQKGDIAEGYSVSREKKESFPLTVTSAQKNPTAFYLCASSRGFDDEQFFGPGTRLTVL.

This clonotype was counted ten times or more. The chain couples TRBV30 to TRBJ1-1, with no clear D. This CDR3 is built from 12 residues. With 0 bases removed from V and 5 bases from J, the gap between germline ends came to 7 bases. CDR1 and CDR2 (germline): GTSNPN, SVGIG (reference sequence). In DNA, the CDR3 is TGTGCCTGGAGTGTACGAGGGACTGAAGCTTTCTTT. Encoded protein: CAWSVRGTEAFF.

This clonotype was detected many times. The chain recombines TRBV2 with TRBJ2-3; the D call may be TRBD1 or TRBD2 (6 bases each). The V gene lost 6 bases and the J gene lost 1 base, with 14 bases spanning the gap. The CDR3 spans 15 residues. Germline CDR1 SNHLY, CDR2 FYNNEI. This chain's CDR3 is CASSPRGGRTDTQYF. The CDR3 DNA reads TGTGCCAGCAGCCCCAGGGGAGGCCGCACAGATACGCAGTATTTT.

V and J are TRBV5-4 and TRBJ2-7; maybe TRBD2 (7 bases). CDR1 and CDR2 (germline): SGHNT, YYREEE (reference sequence). Trimming pared 0 bases from V and 5 bases from J, leaving 12 bases between. The CDR3 contains 14 residues. The CDR3 DNA is TGTGCCAGCAGCTTGGGCGGGGGCCCAAACGAGCAGTACTTC. Its translation: CASSLGGGPNEQYF.

The CDR3 coding sequence is TGCAGTGCCGGGGGGACTTACAACACCGGGGAGCTGTTTTTT. It codes for CSAGGTYNTGELFF. The chain joins TRBV20-1 to TRBJ2-2; 7 bases align to TRBD2. The length of the CDR3 is 14 residues. Germline-derived CDR1 and CDR2 are DFQATT and SNEGSKA (reference sequence). V gave up 6 bases and J gave up 2 bases; unmatched junction bases: 6.

This clonotype was detected many times. The chain is built from TRBV12-3 or TRBV12-4 and TRBJ2-1, with 9 positions matching TRBD1. This CDR3 spans 16 amino acids. Trimming cost V 2 bases and J 0 bases; bases outside gene matches: 2. CDR3 sequence (DNA): TGTGCCAGCAGTTTAATGGGACAGGGCTCCTACAATGAGCAGTTCTTC. Translating it yields CASSLMGQGSYNEQFF.

This clonotype has a count of ten or more. The rearrangement uses TRBV28 and TRBJ2-1; 7 nucleotides line up with TRBD1. J was trimmed by 4 bases and V by 5 bases; bases with no gene match: 5. The CDR3 has 14 residues. Germline V CDR1 and CDR2: MDHEN, SYDVKM. CDR3 in DNA: TGTGCCAGCAGTCTCCGGACAGGTTACAATGAGCAGTTCTTC. This translates into CASSLRTGYNEQFF.

This clonotype was detected ten times or more. This rearrangement joins TRBV20-1 to TRBJ2-6; the D gene is possibly TRBD2 (6 bases). Trimming cost V 5 bases and J 5 bases, with 13 bases left between them. Germline loops: CDR1 DFQATT, CDR2 SNEGSKA (reference sequence). This CDR3 has 14 residues. This CDR3 reads CSAGTDFRANVLTF. For the CDR3, the DNA is TGCAGTGCTGGGACTGACTTTAGGGCCAACGTCCTGACTTTC.

This clonotype was picked up many times. The chain employs TRBV12-3 or TRBV12-4 and TRBJ2-1, with a tentative D call TRBD2 (5 bases). This CDR3 comprises 16 residues. V lost 7 bases, J lost 8 bases, and 24 bases lay in between. This CDR3 reads CASTTLRAASGYEQFF. The CDR3 DNA follows: TGTGCCAGCACCACCCTGAGGGCGGCTAGTGGCTATGAGCAGTTCTTC.

This clonotype appeared many times. The chain has TRBV10-3 and TRBJ2-1, with 10 bases lining up with TRBD2. Germline lookup yields CDR1 ENHRY and CDR2 SYGVKD. CDR3 length: 18 amino acids. The V and J ends lost 6 bases and 3 bases, in that order; junction bases with no gene match: 14. CDR3 sequence reads: CAIRGDLAGGADYNEQFF. The CDR3 DNA sequence: TGTGCCATCAGGGGGGACTTAGCGGGAGGAGCAGACTACAATGAGCAGTTCTTC.

This chain uses TRBV23-1 with TRBJ2-1, with a possible D match to TRBD2 (7 bases). TRBV23-1 is noted as an ORF with a role that remains uncertain. The germline V and J ends were trimmed by 0 bases and 3 bases, with 12 bases remaining between them. The CDR3 totals 16 residues. The CDR3 reads CASSQSRGGCYNEQFF. The CDR3 bases are TGCGCCAGCAGTCAATCTAGGGGGGGATGCTACAATGAGCAGTTCTTC.

This clonotype was observed many times. The chain employs TRBV20-1 and TRBJ1-1; D remains unclear. The CDR3 totals 13 residues. Germline V gene sequence: CDR1 DFQATT, CDR2 SNEGSKA (reference sequence). V was trimmed by 7 bases and J by 4 bases, leaving 16 bases between them. The CDR3, as DNA: TGCAGTGGTGGGGAGGCGCCACTCACTGAAGCTTTCTTT. Amino acids: CSGGEAPLTEAFF.

This clonotype was seen at least ten times. V gene TRBV5-1 combines with J gene TRBJ2-1; 7 bases agree with TRBD1. Trimming at V came to 0 bases and at J to 4 bases, leaving 7 bases not matched to a gene. CDR1 and CDR2 (germline): SGHRS, YFSETQ. This CDR3 is 16 amino acids long. CDR3 residues: CASSLGDSNLYNEQFF. CDR3 DNA sequence: TGCGCCAGCAGCTTGGGGGACAGCAATTTATACAATGAGCAGTTCTTC.

There are many counts of this clonotype. The chain carries TRBV24-1 and TRBJ2-1, with a tentative D call TRBD1 (6 bases). Deletions cut 10 bases from V and 6 bases from J, with 18 bases between. There are 14 residues in the CDR3. The germline V gene has CDR1 KGHDR and CDR2 SFDVKD. This CDR3 reads CATKSAGASNEQFF. CDR3 in DNA: TGTGCCACTAAATCGGCAGGGGCCTCCAATGAGCAGTTCTTC.

This clonotype appeared many times. This chain connects TRBV3-1 to TRBJ2-7, with 9 positions matching TRBD1. The CDR3 runs to 19 residues. CDR1 is LGHDT and CDR2 is YNNKEL in the germline V gene (reference sequence). With V trimmed by 8 bases and J by 2 bases, 22 bases remained unmatched. The CDR3 region has the DNA TGTGCCAGCGCGCTGGAGAGGGGGACAGGGATTAGTTTGGCCTACGAGCAGTACTTC. Residues: CASALERGTGISLAYEQYF.

A word on this clonotype: It is unclear where the CDR3 begins or ends on the DNA, so no DNA is shown, and the CDR3 is as TCRdb lists it. The rearrangement uses TRBV29-1 and TRBJ2-2; the D call of TRBD2 is as the table states it, not checked on the DNA. Germline V gene lookup returns CDR1 SQVTM and CDR2 ANQGSEA. Termini included, the CDR3 measures 20 amino acids. The CDR3: CSYYWGDTQYFGPGTGELFF.